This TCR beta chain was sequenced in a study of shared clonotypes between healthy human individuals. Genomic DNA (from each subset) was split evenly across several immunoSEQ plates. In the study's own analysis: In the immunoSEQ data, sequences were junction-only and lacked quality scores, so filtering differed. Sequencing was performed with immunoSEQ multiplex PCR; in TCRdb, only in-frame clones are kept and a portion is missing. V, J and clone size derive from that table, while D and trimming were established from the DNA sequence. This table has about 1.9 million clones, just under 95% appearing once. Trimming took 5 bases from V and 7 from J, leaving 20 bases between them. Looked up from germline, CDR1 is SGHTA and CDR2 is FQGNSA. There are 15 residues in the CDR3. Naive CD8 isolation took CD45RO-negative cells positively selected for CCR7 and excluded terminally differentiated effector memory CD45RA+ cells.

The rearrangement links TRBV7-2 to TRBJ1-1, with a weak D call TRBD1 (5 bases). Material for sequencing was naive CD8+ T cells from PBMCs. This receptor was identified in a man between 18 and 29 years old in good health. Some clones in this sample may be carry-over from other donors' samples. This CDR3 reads CASSEDRLLQFEAFF. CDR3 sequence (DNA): TGTGCCAGCAGCGAAGACAGACTACTCCAGTTTGAAGCTTTCTTT.